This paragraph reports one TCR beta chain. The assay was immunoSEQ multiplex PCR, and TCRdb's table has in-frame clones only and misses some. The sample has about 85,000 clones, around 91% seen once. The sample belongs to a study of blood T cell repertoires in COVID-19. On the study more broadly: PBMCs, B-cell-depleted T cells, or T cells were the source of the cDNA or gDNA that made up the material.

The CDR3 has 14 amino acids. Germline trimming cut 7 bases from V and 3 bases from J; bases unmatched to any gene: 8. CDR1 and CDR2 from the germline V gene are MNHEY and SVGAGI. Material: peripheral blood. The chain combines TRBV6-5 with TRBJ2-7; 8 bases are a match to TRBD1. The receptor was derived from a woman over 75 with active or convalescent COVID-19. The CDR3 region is CASNRDRTFYEQYF. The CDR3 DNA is TGTGCCAGCAATCGGGACAGGACCTTCTACGAGCAGTACTTC.